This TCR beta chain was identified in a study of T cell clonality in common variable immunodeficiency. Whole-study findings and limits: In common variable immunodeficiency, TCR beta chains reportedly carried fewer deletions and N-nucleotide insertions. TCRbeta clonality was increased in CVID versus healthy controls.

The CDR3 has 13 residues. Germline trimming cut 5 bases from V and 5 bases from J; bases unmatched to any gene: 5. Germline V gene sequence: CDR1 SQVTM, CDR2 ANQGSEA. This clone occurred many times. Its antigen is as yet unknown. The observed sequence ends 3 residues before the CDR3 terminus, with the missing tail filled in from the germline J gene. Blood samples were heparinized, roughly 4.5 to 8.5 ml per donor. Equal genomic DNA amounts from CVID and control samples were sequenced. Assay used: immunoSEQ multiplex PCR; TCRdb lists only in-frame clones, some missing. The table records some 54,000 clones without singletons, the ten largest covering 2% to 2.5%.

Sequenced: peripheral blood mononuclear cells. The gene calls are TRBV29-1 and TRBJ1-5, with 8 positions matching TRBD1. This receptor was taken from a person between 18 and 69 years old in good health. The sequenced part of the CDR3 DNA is TGCAGCGTTATGACAGGGGTGGATCAGCCC. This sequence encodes CSVMTGVDQP. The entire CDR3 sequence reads CSVMTGVDQPQHF.